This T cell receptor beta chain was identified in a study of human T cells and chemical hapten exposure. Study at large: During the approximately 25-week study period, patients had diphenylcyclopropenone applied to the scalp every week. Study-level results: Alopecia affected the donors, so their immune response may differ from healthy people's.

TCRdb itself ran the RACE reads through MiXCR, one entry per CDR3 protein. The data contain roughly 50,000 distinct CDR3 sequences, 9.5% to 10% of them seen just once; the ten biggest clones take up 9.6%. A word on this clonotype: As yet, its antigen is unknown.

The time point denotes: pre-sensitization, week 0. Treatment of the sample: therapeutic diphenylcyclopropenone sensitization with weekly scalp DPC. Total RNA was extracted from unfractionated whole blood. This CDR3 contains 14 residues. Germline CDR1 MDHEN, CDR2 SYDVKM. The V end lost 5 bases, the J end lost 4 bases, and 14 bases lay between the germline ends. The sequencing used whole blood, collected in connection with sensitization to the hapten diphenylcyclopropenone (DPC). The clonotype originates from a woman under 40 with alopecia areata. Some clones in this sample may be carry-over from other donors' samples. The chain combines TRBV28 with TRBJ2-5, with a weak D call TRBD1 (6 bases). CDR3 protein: CASSPRTVLETQYF. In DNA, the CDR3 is TGTGCCAGCAGTCCCCGGACAGTCCTAGAGACCCAGTACTTC. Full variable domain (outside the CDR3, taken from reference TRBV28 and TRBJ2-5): DVKVTQSSRYLVKRTGEKVFLECVQDMDHENMFWYRQDPGLGLRLIYFSYDVKMKEKGDIPEGYSVSREKKERFSLILESASTNQTSMYLCASSPRTVLETQYFGPGTRLLVL.